These 10 T cell receptor beta chains share one sample of origin, sequenced in a study of cytomegalovirus exposure and HLA in healthy donors. The PCR was carried out with 60 Vbeta primers and 13 Jbeta primers. Here immunoSEQ multiplex PCR was the method, and the copy in TCRdb shows in-frame clones only, minus some. Of approximately 150,000 clones detected, about 70% appear once; the ten largest clones hold over 9.5%. Sequencing used PBMCs. All receptors come from a man aged 25-45 years in good health and CMV-seropositive.

This chain joins TRBV6-5 and TRBJ1-1; D might be TRBD1 (5 bases). Germline V CDR1 and CDR2: MNHEY, SVGAGI. Trimming removed 0 bases at V and 0 bases at J, with 8 bases between. The CDR3 totals 15 residues. The CDR3 region has the DNA TGTGCCAGCAGTTACTCGGGGGGGTTGAACACTGAAGCTTTCTTT. Translated: CASSYSGGLNTEAFF.

J is TRBJ2-4 and V is TRBV19; 14 nucleotides match TRBD2. After removal of 5 bases from V and 1 base from J, the junction contained 4 bases not matched to a gene. Germline V lookup: CDR1 LNHDA, CDR2 SQIVND (reference sequence). The CDR3 is made up of 17 amino acids. CDR3 region: CASSYRLAGGAKNIQYF. The CDR3 DNA reads TGTGCCAGTAGTTATAGACTAGCGGGAGGGGCCAAAAACATTCAGTACTTC.

The CDR3 here is CASSQGGSRDTQYF. The DNA for the CDR3 is TGTGCCAGCAGCCAAGGAGGATCCCGAGATACGCAGTATTTT. The V call is TRBV14, the J call TRBJ2-3, with D unclear. Germline values: CDR1 SGHDN, CDR2 FVKESK. The V end was cut by 1 base, the J end by 5 bases, with 10 bases between. The CDR3 has 14 amino acids.

The rearrangement links TRBV4-1 to TRBJ1-2, with D tentatively TRBD1 (5 bases). Germline values: CDR1 MGHRA, CDR2 YSYEKL. Trimming took 0 bases from V and 1 from J, leaving 21 bases between them. The CDR3 consists of 19 residues. The CDR3 loop reads CASSQDPLWDYKDNYGYTF. The CDR3 DNA reads as TGCGCCAGCAGCCAAGATCCCCTCTGGGACTACAAAGATAACTATGGCTACACCTTC.

This clone was recorded once. J is TRBJ1-5 and V is TRBV4-1; no clear D gene. The CDR3 runs 15 residues. The V end was cut by 1 base, the J end by 3 bases, with 10 bases between. Germline V gives CDR1 MGHRA, CDR2 YSYEKL. CDR3 in DNA: TGCGCCAGCAGCCAAGGGACTACTTTCAATCAGCCCCAGCATTTT. This codes for CASSQGTTFNQPQHF.

To note about this clone: Other DNA sequences of this sample code for an identical CDR3. This rearrangement joins TRBV5-1 to TRBJ1-5, with D maybe TRBD1 (5 bases). Trimming removed 4 bases from V and 6 bases from J, with 17 bases in between. This CDR3 region has 15 residues. Germline V lookup: CDR1 SGHRS, CDR2 YFSETQ. The CDR3 DNA reads as TGCGCCAGCAGCCCGGGGGTAACTCCGGCTCAGCCCCAGCATTTT. It translates to CASSPGVTPAQPQHF. The full variable domain, rest sourced from reference TRBV5-1 and TRBJ1-5, is KAGVTQTPRYLIKTRGQQVTLSCSPISGHRSVSWYQQTPGQGLQFLFEYFSETQRNKGNFPGRFSGRQFSNSRSEMNVSTLELGDSALYLCASSPGVTPAQPQHFGDGTRLSIL.

The V and J genes are TRBV5-1 and TRBJ2-1, with 7 bases fitting TRBD1. V trimming: 4 bases; J trimming: 1 base; junction bases outside the gene matches: 5. The CDR3 runs to 15 residues. Germline CDR1 is SGHRS and CDR2 is YFSETQ. CDR3 nucleotide sequence: TGCGCCAGCAGCCCGACAGGGACATCCTACAATGAGCAGTTCTTC. Translated: CASSPTGTSYNEQFF.

This clone was seen just once. The CDR3 DNA sequence: TGTGCCAGCAGTCCAGGGGATTCTGGGGCCAACGTCCTGACTTTC. Its protein product is CASSPGDSGANVLTF. The V and J genes are TRBV28 and TRBJ2-6; D may be TRBD1 (6 bases). V lost 5 bases and J 1 base, leaving 9 bases between the germline ends. The CDR3 sequence is 15 residues long. Germline CDR1 MDHEN, CDR2 SYDVKM.

The V call is TRBV6-1, the J call TRBJ2-7, with D possibly matching TRBD2 (5 bases). Per the germline V gene, CDR1 is MNHNS and CDR2 is SASEGT. The CDR3 runs 17 residues. The V gene lost 3 bases and the J gene lost 0 bases, with 18 bases spanning the gap. The chain's CDR3 is CASSDPRLSEGSYEQYF. The DNA for the CDR3 is TGTGCCAGCAGTGACCCCCGACTGAGCGAGGGCTCCTACGAGCAGTACTTC.

Concerning this clone itself: Likely a read error: the CDR3 ends without its conserved phenylalanine or tryptophan. Because the CDR3's place on the DNA is in doubt, the DNA is left out and the CDR3 is given as listed by TCRdb. The chain couples TRBV28 to TRBJ2-7; the DNA was not compared with TRBD2, the D call given in the table. Per the germline V gene, CDR1 is MDHEN and CDR2 is SYDVKM. Both ends counted, the CDR3 spans 16 residues. The CDR3 sequence is CASSAPGSSTSGRAHI.